This T cell receptor (beta chain) was documented in a study of metastatic and nonmetastatic thyroid tumors. TCRdb called clones again from the PCR reads with MiXCR. The table shows about 14,000 clones, with approximately 32% occurring only once. Comments on this clone: As yet, its antigen is unknown.

Overall study findings and caveats: For both blood and tumor, malignant thyroid tumors reportedly showed significantly higher TCR beta diversity than benign nodules did.

Prior to thyroid surgery, none of the patients had received any treatment. The CDR3 contains 19 residues. Trimming removed 4 bases from V and 1 base from J; junction bases left unmatched: 14. Sample: tumor tissue. The sequence was collected from a female donor with papillary thyroid cancer or a benign thyroid nodule (not recorded which). Some clones in this sample may be carry-over from other donors' samples. This chain links TRBV7-1 with TRBJ2-1; 9 bases match TRBD2. TRBV7-1 is labeled an ORF, and its function is uncertain. CDR3 DNA sequence: TGTGCCAGCAGCTGGGTTCTATATAGCGGGAGTTCTTCCTACAATGAGCAGTTCTTC. Its protein product is CASSWVLYSGSSSYNEQFF.